Following are 26 T cell receptor beta chains from one sample sequenced in a study of cytomegalovirus exposure and HLA in healthy donors. Generated by immunoSEQ multiplex PCR, the TCRdb table keeps only in-frame clones and is missing some. The sample holds 150,000 to 200,000 clones, about 83% seen once. The sequenced sample consisted of PBMCs. Source of these receptors: a woman under 40 in good health and CMV-seronegative.

The chain couples TRBV6-1 to TRBJ2-3; a weak D match, TRBD1 (5 bases). V was trimmed by 1 base and J by 3 bases, leaving 11 bases between them. The CDR3 spans 15 residues. The germline V gene encodes CDR1 MNHNS and CDR2 SASEGT. The CDR3 bases are TGTGCCAGCAGTGAAGTAAGGGGTAGGACAGATACGCAGTATTTT. Protein: CASSEVRGRTDTQYF.

The chain combines TRBV5-4 with TRBJ1-1; TRBD1 matches at 7 bases. V lost 0 bases to trimming and J lost 4 bases; unmatched junction nucleotides: 3. Germline values: CDR1 SGHNT, CDR2 YYREEE (reference sequence). The CDR3 is 14 amino acids. CDR3 protein: CASSLEGAGTEAFF. The CDR3, as DNA: TGTGCCAGCAGCTTGGAGGGGGCCGGCACTGAAGCTTTCTTT. Together with reference TRBV5-4 and TRBJ1-1, the CDR3 gives the full variable domain: ETGVTQSPTHLIKTRGQQVTLRCSSQSGHNTVSWYQQALGQGPQFIFQYYREEENGRGNFPPRFSGLQFPNYSSELNVNALELDDSALYLCASSLEGAGTEAFFGQGTRLTVV.

This clone showed up many times. V usage is TRBV6-1 and J usage is TRBJ2-2, with 7 bases that match TRBD2. CDR1 MNHNS and CDR2 SASEGT come from the germline V gene. With V trimmed by 4 bases and J by 4 bases, 15 bases remained unmatched. This CDR3 has 18 amino acids. CDR3 nucleotide sequence: TGTGCCAGCAGTGCCGTGGGAGGGAGTGGAAGTGTCACCGGGGAGCTGTTTTTT. It translates to CASSAVGGSGSVTGELFF.

The chain joins TRBV11-2 to TRBJ2-1; 7 bases map to TRBD2. With 0 bases clipped from V and 1 base from J, the junction kept 6 bases outside the gene matches. This CDR3 is 17 amino acids long. Germline V gene sequence: CDR1 SGHAT, CDR2 FQNNGV. The CDR3 reads CASSLDHNGRSYNEQFF. The CDR3 bases are TGTGCCAGCAGCTTAGATCATAACGGGAGGTCCTACAATGAGCAGTTCTTC.

The chain links TRBV4-1 to TRBJ1-2; D remains unclear. The V end was cut by 1 base, the J end by 6 bases, with 12 bases between. Germline-derived CDR1 and CDR2 are MGHRA and YSYEKL. The CDR3 sequence is 14 residues long. CDR3 in DNA: TGCGCCAGCAGCCAAGTGGAGGGTACGCATGGCTACACCTTC. Amino acids: CASSQVEGTHGYTF.

This chain uses TRBV7-2 with TRBJ1-1, with 9 nucleotides matching TRBD1. Germline loops: CDR1 SGHTA, CDR2 FQGNSA. V lost 5 bases and J lost 11; bases outside the gene matches: 9. This CDR3 contains 13 residues. In DNA, the CDR3 is TGTGCCAGCAGCCCGAACAGGGGGCGAAATGCTTTCTTT. This translates into CASSPNRGRNAFF. The full variable domain, in which reference TRBV7-2 and TRBJ1-1 provide the parts outside the CDR3, is GAGVSQSPSNKVTEKGKDVELRCDPISGHTALYWYRQSLGQGLEFLIYFQGNSAPDKSGLPSDRFSAERTGGSVSTLTIQRTQQEDSAVYLCASSPNRGRNAFFGQGTRLTVV.

V and J are TRBV11-2 and TRBJ1-2, with D possibly TRBD1 on 5 matching bases. Germline assignment: CDR1 SGHAT and CDR2 FQNNGV. Between the trimmed V and J ends, which lost 4 bases and 2 bases, there was a span of 17 bases. The CDR3 spans 16 residues. CDR3 region: CASSSYSAGSNYGYTF. Here the CDR3 DNA reads TGTGCCAGCAGCTCTTACTCAGCAGGGTCCAACTATGGCTACACCTTC.

The CDR3 DNA is TGTGCCAGCAGCCGATCACGACAGGAGAACACTGAAGCTTTCTTT. This translates into CASSRSRQENTEAFF. The chain joins TRBV5-4 to TRBJ1-1; weak D call: TRBD1 (6 bases). Germline V gene lookup returns CDR1 SGHNT and CDR2 YYREEE (reference sequence). The CDR3 is 15 residues long. V was trimmed by 4 bases and J by 1 base, leaving 14 bases between them.

The CDR3 spells CASGTGDNEKLFF. CDR3 sequence (DNA): TGTGCCAGCGGGACAGGGGATAATGAAAAACTGTTTTTT. The rearrangement joins TRBV25-1 to TRBJ1-4; 10 positions match TRBD1. V lost 8 bases to trimming and J lost 4 bases; unmatched junction nucleotides: 1. Per germline, CDR1 MGHDK and CDR2 SYGVNS. This CDR3 is built from 13 residues.

The chain joins TRBV6-6 to TRBJ1-5; D may be TRBD1 (5 bases). Trimming pared 6 bases from V and 4 bases from J, leaving 13 bases between. From germline, CDR1 is MNHNY and CDR2 SVGAGI (reference sequence). CDR3 length: 14 amino acids. The CDR3 is CASSQGPYNQPQHF. CDR3 nucleotide sequence: TGTGCCAGCAGCCAGGGCCCCTATAATCAGCCCCAGCATTTT.

V and J are TRBV29-1 and TRBJ1-3; TRBD1 agrees at 7 bases. Losses at the gene ends were 3 bases for V and 4 bases for J; bases not matched to a gene: 3. The germline gives CDR1 SQVTM, CDR2 ANQGSEA. This CDR3 is 13 amino acids long. The CDR3 protein is CSVDGTEGNTIYF. The DNA of the CDR3 is TGCAGCGTTGACGGGACAGAGGGAAACACCATATATTTT.

V gene TRBV7-2 combines with J gene TRBJ1-4, with 12 bases that match TRBD1. The CDR3 is 15 amino acids. Germline values: CDR1 SGHTA, CDR2 FQGNSA. V trimming: 4 bases; J trimming: 7 bases; junction bases outside the gene matches: 4. CDR3 nucleotides: TGTGCCAGCAGCTGGGGACAGGGGGCGGGTGAAAAACTGTTTTTT. Amino acid sequence: CASSWGQGAGEKLFF.

This chain links TRBV25-1 with TRBJ1-2; D might be TRBD1 (5 bases). Germline values: CDR1 MGHDK, CDR2 SYGVNS. The V and J ends lost 7 bases and 1 base respectively, with 10 bases between them. The CDR3 has 13 amino acids. CDR3 region: CASNPDNNYGYTF. The DNA of the CDR3 is TGTGCCAGCAACCCGGACAATAACTATGGCTACACCTTC.

This chain links TRBV11-2 with TRBJ1-1; weak D call: TRBD1 (5 bases). The CDR3 has 13 residues. V lost 6 bases and J lost 1, with 9 bases in between. Germline loops: CDR1 SGHAT, CDR2 FQNNGV. The CDR3 DNA reads as TGTGCCAGCAGAGCCGGGGGGAACACTGAAGCTTTCTTT. This sequence encodes CASRAGGNTEAFF.

The V call is TRBV27, the J call TRBJ2-5; D perhaps matches TRBD1 (6 bases). The CDR3 has 13 amino acids. The V and J ends lost 5 bases and 7 bases respectively, with 14 bases between them. CDR1 is MNHEY, CDR2 SMNVEV, per germline (reference sequence). The CDR3 DNA sequence: TGTGCCAGCAGTCCCCGGGACACCCTGACCCAGTACTTC. Translation gives CASSPRDTLTQYF.

The chain couples TRBV7-8 to TRBJ2-7, with TRBD1 matching over 8 bases. After removal of 2 bases from V and 2 bases from J, the junction contained 20 bases not matched to a gene. Germline V gene lookup returns CDR1 SGHVS and CDR2 FQNEAQ. The CDR3 is 20 residues long. This CDR3 reads CASSLPPGGRTGIPPYEQYF. The CDR3 DNA reads TGTGCCAGCAGCTTACCCCCTGGGGGGAGGACAGGGATCCCTCCCTACGAGCAGTACTTC.

This clone was seen just once. This rearrangement joins TRBV27 to TRBJ2-1; D might be TRBD2 (5 bases). The CDR3 loop spans 15 amino acids. V lost 4 bases, J lost 4 bases, and 14 bases lay in between. Per germline, CDR1 MNHEY and CDR2 SMNVEV (reference sequence). CDR3 in amino acids: CASSSIRGQYNEQFF. CDR3 coding DNA: TGTGCCAGCAGTTCCATTCGCGGGCAGTACAATGAGCAGTTCTTC.

CDR3 region: CASSLPGTGAAFF. DNA for the CDR3: TGTGCCAGCAGCTTACCCGGGACAGGGGCCGCTTTCTTT. The V call is TRBV7-9, the J call TRBJ1-1; 10 bases match TRBD1. With 2 bases clipped from V and 11 bases from J, the junction kept 5 bases outside the gene matches. Germline V gives CDR1 SEHNR, CDR2 FQNEAQ (reference sequence). The length of the CDR3 is 13 residues.

This rearrangement joins TRBV5-6 to TRBJ2-7; TRBD2 matches 8 bases. The V and J ends lost 0 bases and 3 bases, in that order; junction bases with no gene match: 5. The CDR3 spans 15 residues. Germline-derived CDR1 and CDR2 are SGHDT and YYEEEE. CDR3 in DNA: TGTGCCAGCAGCTTGGCGGGACTAGGGGTCTACGAGCAGTACTTC. Protein: CASSLAGLGVYEQYF.

This clone was counted a single time. The chain couples TRBV13 to TRBJ1-5; D unclear. The ends were cut back, 0 bases at V and 2 bases at J, with 8 bases in the middle. The V gene's germline CDR1 is PRHDT and CDR2 FYEKMQ (reference sequence). CDR3 length: 15 amino acids. CDR3 residues: CASSLGGVGNQPQHF. The CDR3 DNA reads TGTGCCAGCAGCTTAGGAGGAGTAGGCAATCAGCCCCAGCATTTT. The full variable domain, rest sourced from reference TRBV13 and TRBJ1-5, is AAGVIQSPRHLIKEKRETATLKCYPIPRHDTVYWYQQGPGQDPQFLISFYEKMQSDKGSIPDRFSAQQFSDYHSELNMSSLELGDSALYFCASSLGGVGNQPQHFGDGTRLSIL.

The chain uses TRBV19 and TRBJ1-5; D not resolved. Trimming took 4 bases from V and 4 from J, leaving 8 bases between them. CDR3 length equals 13 residues. Per the germline V gene, CDR1 is LNHDA and CDR2 is SQIVND (reference sequence). The CDR3 loop is CASSTGRNQPQHF. The CDR3 bases are TGTGCCAGTAGTACAGGAAGAAATCAGCCCCAGCATTTT.

The DNA for the CDR3 is TGTGCCAGCAGCCCGCGACTAGCGGGGGGGCAAGAGACCCAGTACTTC. Its protein is CASSPRLAGGQETQYF. The V and J genes are TRBV12-1 and TRBJ2-5; no DNA check was done on the table's D call, TRBD2. TRBV12-1 is shown as a pseudogene. The CDR3 contains 16 residues.

The genes are TRBV15 and TRBJ2-4; 8 nucleotides match TRBD2. The length of the CDR3 is 17 residues. Per the germline V gene, CDR1 is LNHNV and CDR2 is YYDKDF (reference sequence). V dropped 5 bases and J dropped 6; count of bases not matched to a gene: 15. The CDR3 sequence is CATSSPQRGLRGNIQYF. In DNA form, the CDR3 reads TGTGCCACCAGCTCCCCTCAGCGGGGGCTGAGGGGAAACATTCAGTACTTC. Based on the CDR3 plus reference TRBV15 and TRBJ2-4, the full variable domain is DAMVIQNPRYQVTQFGKPVTLSCSQTLNHNVMYWYQQKSSQAPKLLFHYYDKDFNNEADTPDNFQSRRPNTSFCFLDIRSPGLGDTAMYLCATSSPQRGLRGNIQYFGAGTRLSVL.

This chain connects TRBV30 to TRBJ1-1, with TRBD1 identical over 8 bases. V lost 2 bases to trimming and J lost 2 bases; unmatched junction nucleotides: 13. The CDR3 extends over 17 amino acids. Germline CDR1 and CDR2: GTSNPN and SVGIG (reference sequence). CDR3: CAWSPWTGRSDNTEAFF. Written as DNA, the CDR3 is TGTGCCTGGAGTCCTTGGACAGGGAGGTCAGATAACACTGAAGCTTTCTTT.

V gene TRBV9 combines with J gene TRBJ2-1, with 8 bases fitting TRBD2. The CDR3 spans 15 residues. The ends lost 2 bases at V and 4 bases at J; junction bases unmatched: 5. Looked up from germline, CDR1 is SGDLS and CDR2 is YYNGEE. The CDR3 loop is CASSVGRGAYNEQFF. In nucleotides, the CDR3 is TGTGCCAGCAGCGTGGGGCGGGGGGCGTACAATGAGCAGTTCTTC.

The chain couples TRBV6-5 to TRBJ1-4; D call uncertain. V shed 4 bases and J shed 12 bases, with 15 bases lying between them. Germline V gene lookup returns CDR1 MNHEY and CDR2 SVGAGI. CDR3 length equals 13 residues. The CDR3 DNA sequence: TGTGCCAGCAGTTTCGAGCGTTGGCGAGAACTGTTTTTT. Its translation: CASSFERWRELFF.